A selection of T cell receptor beta chains follows, all from one sample in a study of cytomegalovirus exposure and HLA in healthy donors. Measured with immunoSEQ multiplex PCR; TCRdb has only the in-frame clones, and not every one. Its table records 130,000 or so clones. Sequencing was carried out using PBMCs. The receptors shown here come from a woman in her thirties or forties in good health and CMV-seronegative. CDR3s include the opening cysteine and the closing phenylalanine or tryptophan. A D gene is named only where the DNA matches it firmly.

TRBV27	TRBJ2-7	TRBD1	TGTGCCAGCAGTTTATCGCCAGGGGGCTTTGAGCAGTACTTC	CASSLSPGGFEQYF
TRBV10-3	TRBJ1-5	TRBD1	TGTGCCATCAGTGAGTCGACAGGGACAGGGTACTATCAGCCCCAGCATTTT	CAISESTGTGYYQPQHF
TRBV7-2	TRBJ2-1	TRBD2	TGTGCCAGCAGCACCTGGGCTAGCGGGGGTAATGAGCAGTTCTTC	CASSTWASGGNEQFF
TRBV2	TRBJ1-4	TRBD1	TGTGCCAGCAGTTTCCGGGGGACAGGGGGTGAAAAACTGTTTTTT	CASSFRGTGGEKLFF
TRBV19	TRBJ2-5	TRBD2	TGTGCCAGTAGTTTCTCGGGAGGGGGGGCCCCAGAGACCCAGTACTTC	CASSFSGGGAPETQYF
TRBV4-2	TRBJ1-4	NA	TGTGCCAGCAGCCAGGAGGGTGGGAGGGAAAAACTGTTTTTT	CASSQEGGREKLFF
TRBV7-2	TRBJ1-5	NA	TGTGCCAGCAGCTTCCTCGGGAGCAATCAGCCCCAGCATTTT	CASSFLGSNQPQHF
TRBV11-1	TRBJ1-6	TRBD1	TGTGCCAGCAGCGCTCGACAGGGTCTTAATTCACCCCTCCACTTT	CASSARQGLNSPLHF
TRBV7-9	TRBJ2-2	NA	TGTGCCAGCAGCTTCCCGAGCTTTCTCACCGGGGAGCTGTTTTTT	CASSFPSFLTGELFF
TRBV7-8	TRBJ2-7	TRBD2	TGTGCCAGCAGCTCCTTCGACGGGGGGGTCTACGAGCAGTACTTC	CASSSFDGGVYEQYF
TRBV6-7	TRBJ2-3	NA	TGTGCCAGCAGTTACCCTAGGACAGACACAGATACGCAGTATTTT	CASSYPRTDTDTQYF
TRBV11-3	TRBJ2-2	TRBD1	TGTGCCAGCAGCTTTGGGTCAGGGGGAACCGGGGAGCTGTTTTTT	CASSFGSGGTGELFF
TRBV28	TRBJ2-1	TRBD2	TGTGCCAGCTCCCGAGCGGGGGCGGACAATGAGCAGTTCTTC	CASSRAGADNEQFF
TRBV9	TRBJ1-5	NA	TGTGCCAGCAGCGCCGGACAAAGCCCTCGGCCCCAGCATTTT	CASSAGQSPRPQHF
TRBV5-6	TRBJ2-1	NA	TGTGCCAGCAGCTTGGGAGTGCGGCAGGGTCCCTACAATGAGCAGTTCTTC	CASSLGVRQGPYNEQFF
TRBV7-9	TRBJ1-2	TRBD1	TGTGCCAGCAGCTCACAGGGGCCACTCTATGGCTACACCTTC	CASSSQGPLYGYTF
TRBV7-3	TRBJ1-2	NA	TGTGCCAGCAGCCCGGACAGCACCTATGGCTACACCTTC	CASSPDSTYGYTF
TRBV6-1	TRBJ1-1	NA	TGTGCCAGCAGTGAAGGGGGGCTGCTTAGCAGAACTTTCTTT	CASSEGGLLSRTFF
TRBV6-5	TRBJ2-4	NA	TGTGCCAGCGGGAGAGCCAAAAACATTCAGTACTTC	CASGRAKNIQYF
TRBV7-2	TRBJ1-1	NA	TGTGCCCTTAGACAGGCGCTTAGTACTGAGGCTTTCTTT	CALRQALSTEAFF
TRBV10-3	TRBJ2-1	NA	TGTGCCATCACTCCTAATACGGCGGGCGAGGGTGAGCAGTTCTTC	CAITPNTAGEGEQFF
TRBV10-3	TRBJ2-3	NA	TGTGCCATCAGGGGGGGGCAGGGGCTATCCTTCAACACAGATACGCAGTATTTT	CAIRGGQGLSFNTDTQYF
TRBV7-8	TRBJ1-2	TRBD1	TGTGCCAGCAGCTTAAAACGGACAGGGCTTTTCGATGGCTACACCTTC	CASSLKRTGLFDGYTF
TRBV29-1	TRBJ2-3	NA	TGCAGCGTAGAGGAGCCAGATACGCAGTATTTT	CSVEEPDTQYF
TRBV7-2	TRBJ2-1	NA	TGTGCCAGCAGCATGACAGTGTACAATGAGCAGTTCTTC	CASSMTVYNEQFF
TRBV5-1	TRBJ2-5	TRBD1	TGCGCCAGCGGGGTAACTGGACAGGGTGTTGAGACCCAGTACTTC	CASGVTGQGVETQYF
TRBV12-5	TRBJ1-5	NA	TGTGCTAGTGCCCTTGGAGCGGATCAGCCCCAGCATTTT	CASALGADQPQHF